The T cell receptor beta chain under discussion was sequenced for a study of post-analysis software for immune sequencing data. Broader study findings: Versus controls, multiple sclerosis patients showed significantly lower diversity (normalized Chao1). Under the F measure, samples that were prepared in one batch clustered strongly together. Five or six TRBV segments (TRBV5-6, TRBV5-1 and TRBV20-1 among them) occurred more frequently in patients than in controls.

Prepared libraries of TCR beta cDNA carried unique molecular identifiers. TCRdb recomputed calls from the PCR reads with MiXCR, one row per CDR3 protein. Among more than 450,000 distinct CDR3 sequences listed, 30% to 40% were seen once. The CDR3 totals 15 residues. Deletions cut 2 bases from V and 7 bases from J, with 15 bases between. Germline assignment: CDR1 DFQATT and CDR2 SNEGSKA (reference sequence). A remark on this clonotype: Its antigen remains unknown.

The sample was blood. The chain combines TRBV20-1 with TRBJ1-6; TRBD1 might be the D (5 bases). This receptor was obtained from a girl aged 2-17 years with multiple sclerosis. In DNA, the CDR3 is TGCAGTGCTAGATTGGGGGTAACCCAGAATTCACCCCTCCACTTT. As protein: CSARLGVTQNSPLHF.